This entry concerns a single TCR beta chain. One blood sample of around 2.5 ml was taken from each donor. The data belong to a study of monozygotic twins with inflammatory bowel disease. This CDR3 region has 14 residues. Eight reactions per sample, run separately, yielded cDNA. UMIs containing a 6-nucleotide sample barcode were added via template switching. From its re-call of the 5' RACE reads, TCRdb lists each CDR3 protein once, without DNA. Its table records roughly 100,000 distinct CDR3 sequences. The chain recombines TRBV12-3 or TRBV12-4 with TRBJ1-5; absent DNA, TCRdb's TRBD1 call cannot be checked. Sequenced input: blood. The clonotype comes from a human donor with ulcerative colitis or Crohn's disease, or a healthy co-twin of an affected twin (not recorded which). The CDR3 is CASSLRDSNQPQHF.